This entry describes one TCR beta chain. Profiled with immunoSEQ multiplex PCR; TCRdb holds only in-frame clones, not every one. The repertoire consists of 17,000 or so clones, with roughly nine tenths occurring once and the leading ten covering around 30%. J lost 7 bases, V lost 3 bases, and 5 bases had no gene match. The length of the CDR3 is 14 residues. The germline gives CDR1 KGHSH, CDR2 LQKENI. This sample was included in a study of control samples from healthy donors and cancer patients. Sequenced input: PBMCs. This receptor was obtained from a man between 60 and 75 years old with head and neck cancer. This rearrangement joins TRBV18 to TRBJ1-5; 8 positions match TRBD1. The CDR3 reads CASSPQGAKQPQHF. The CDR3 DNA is TGTGCCAGCTCACCTCAGGGGGCGAAGCAGCCCCAGCATTTT.